A selection of T cell receptor beta chains follows, all from one sample in a study of blood T cells in healthy people across ages. TCRdb ran MiXCR on the 5' RACE reads and lists one entry per CDR3 protein. Among roughly 1,700,000 distinct CDR3 sequences listed, under 30% were seen once. Material: blood. These receptors all come from a woman aged 25 to 45 in good health. Each CDR3 is given with its conserved first and last residue. The D gene is left open where the match is weak. Clone size is stated in some rows and not others, as once, few, many or a class when expanded.

TRBV5-1,-,TRBJ2-5,-,TGCGCCAGCAGCAGAGCCAGGGAGATCCAAGAGACCCAGTACTTC,CASSRAREIQETQYF
TRBV5-1,-,TRBJ1-4,-,TGCGCCAGCAGCTCTACCGACGGTACTAATGAAAAACTGTTTTTT,CASSSTDGTNEKLFF
TRBV14,-,TRBJ1-4,-,TGTGCCAGCAGCCAGAGACGGTATGAAAAACTGTTTTTT,CASSQRRYEKLFF
TRBV2,TRBD1,TRBJ2-2,-,TGTGCCAGCAGTCAGACAGGGATGAACACCGGGGAGCTGTTTTTT,CASSQTGMNTGELFF
TRBV2,TRBD1,TRBJ2-7,-,TGTGCCAGCAGTGGGGACAGGGACGTTTTCTACGAGCAGTACTTC,CASSGDRDVFYEQYF
TRBV20-1,TRBD2,TRBJ2-7,many,TGCAGTGCTAGAGATCCCCTAGCGGGCTTCTCCTACGAGCAGTACTTC,CSARDPLAGFSYEQYF
TRBV2,-,TRBJ2-7,many,TGTGCCAGCAGTCGGGACGTCAAGTACGAGCAGTACTTC,CASSRDVKYEQYF
TRBV12-3/TRBV12-4,TRBD2,TRBJ2-1,-,TGTGCCAGCAGTGCCAGGGGACAGACTAGCGGGAACAATGAGCAGTTCTTC,CASSARGQTSGNNEQFF
TRBV12-3/TRBV12-4,-,TRBJ2-1,many,TGTGCCAGCGCTCTTGGACCTTACAATGAGCAGTTCTTC,CASALGPYNEQFF
TRBV5-6,TRBD2,TRBJ2-1,-,TGTGCCAGCAGCCAACTAGCGGGGGGGCTAGTTACTGAGCAGTTCTTC,CASSQLAGGLVTEQFF
TRBV4-1,TRBD2,TRBJ2-7,many,TGCGCCAGCAGCCGAGTAGGACTAGCCCACGAGCAGTACTTC,CASSRVGLAHEQYF
TRBV5-1,TRBD1,TRBJ2-1,-,TGCGCCAGCAGCATGAACCGGGACAGGGGATCGGGTGAGCAGTTCTTC,CASSMNRDRGSGEQFF
TRBV10-2,-,TRBJ2-4,many,TGCGCCAGCAGTGAAGTTCCCAGAAAAAACATTCAGTACTTC,CASSEVPRKNIQYF
TRBV20-1,TRBD1,TRBJ2-7,many,TGCAGTGCTGAGCAGGGGGCTTTATCCCACGAGCAGTACTTC,CSAEQGALSHEQYF
TRBV12-5,TRBD1,TRBJ1-1,-,TGTGCTAGTGGTGTCGGACAGGGATATGAAGCTTTCTTT,CASGVGQGYEAFF
TRBV2,TRBD1,TRBJ2-3,-,TGTGCCAGCAGGACGACAGGGTCGAGCACAGATACGCAGTATTTT,CASRTTGSSTDTQYF
TRBV3-1,-,TRBJ2-1,few,TGTGCCAGCAGCCAAGGTCCCCGTTACAATGAGCAGTTCTTC,CASSQGPRYNEQFF
TRBV21-1,-,TRBJ2-4,-,TGTGCCGGCAGCACCTGGGGGCCGGAAGTAAAAAACATTCAGTACTTC,CAGSTWGPEVKNIQYF
TRBV29-1,-,TRBJ1-2,many,TGCAGCGTTGAGAAAGGGGACGGCTACACCTTC,CSVEKGDGYTF
TRBV7-6,-,TRBJ2-7,-,TGTGCCAGCAGCTTCGTCGGGGGGACAGGCGTTGCCTACGAGCAGTACTTC,CASSFVGGTGVAYEQYF